These T cell receptor beta chains were read from a single sample in a study of blood T cell repertoires in COVID-19. TCRdb's copy holds only in-frame clones and misses some; the assay was immunoSEQ multiplex PCR. This table holds about 100,000 clones, roughly nine tenths found once. Specimen: peripheral blood. These receptors originate from a human donor with active COVID-19. The donor label of this sample is uncertain. CDR3s include the opening cysteine and the closing phenylalanine or tryptophan. The order of the fields is CDR3 DNA, CDR3 protein, D gene, clone size, J gene, CDR3 length, V gene. D genes are given only for firm matches. Not all rows give a size; the values are once, few, many and, for expanded clones, a class.

DNA: TGTGCCAGCAGCTCGGACATGCAGACTGATACGCAGTATTTT; CDR3: CASSSDMQTDTQYF; D: -; size: -; J: TRBJ2-3; length: 14; V: TRBV7-9
DNA: TGTGCCAGCAGCCCTACTAGCGGGGGATCAGATACGCAGTATTTT; CDR3: CASSPTSGGSDTQYF; D: TRBD2; size: -; J: TRBJ2-3; length: 15; V: TRBV14
DNA: TGCGCCAGCAGTCCGATCCAAACAGGGCCCTATGCGGATGAGCAGTTCTTC; CDR3: CASSPIQTGPYADEQFF; D: -; size: -; J: TRBJ2-1; length: 17; V: TRBV10-1
DNA: TGCGCCAGCAGCCAAGCAGGAGACAGGGGCTACGAGCAGTACTTC; CDR3: CASSQAGDRGYEQYF; D: TRBD1; size: -; J: TRBJ2-7; length: 15; V: TRBV4-1
DNA: TGTGCCAGCAGTTCGGCGGGTACCGGGGAGCTGTTTTTT; CDR3: CASSSAGTGELFF; D: -; size: once; J: TRBJ2-2; length: 13; V: TRBV6-2/TRBV6-3
DNA: TGTGCCAGCAGTGGACTGGGCTACACCTTC; CDR3: CASSGLGYTF; D: -; size: -; J: TRBJ1-2; length: 10; V: TRBV25-1
DNA: TGTGCCAGCAGCCACCTTATCAGGGGGCTCGGTACAGATACGCAGTATTTT; CDR3: CASSHLIRGLGTDTQYF; D: TRBD1; size: -; J: TRBJ2-3; length: 17; V: TRBV7-4
DNA: TGTGCCAGCAGCTCCCAGGGATGGGCTAATGAAAAACTGTTTTTT; CDR3: CASSSQGWANEKLFF; D: -; size: -; J: TRBJ1-4; length: 15; V: TRBV5-4
DNA: TGTGCCAGCAGCGTAGGGAGCCCCATGAACACTGAAGCTTTCTTT; CDR3: CASSVGSPMNTEAFF; D: -; size: -; J: TRBJ1-1; length: 15; V: TRBV9
DNA: TGTGCCAGCAGCTTTTTACAGGGGGGGAGTACTGAAGCTTTCTTT; CDR3: CASSFLQGGSTEAFF; D: TRBD1; size: -; J: TRBJ1-1; length: 15; V: TRBV7-9
DNA: TGTGCCAGCAGCTTAGTAGGCGGGACTAGCGGACTCTACGAGCAGTACTTC; CDR3: CASSLVGGTSGLYEQYF; D: TRBD2; size: -; J: TRBJ2-7; length: 17; V: TRBV7-9
DNA: TGTGCCAGTACCTCCCGAGGGGGTTCCAACGAGCAGTACTTC; CDR3: CASTSRGGSNEQYF; D: -; size: -; J: TRBJ2-7; length: 14; V: TRBV19
DNA: TGTGCCAGCAGCTTGATTCGGGCAGGGGGCCCCTCTAACTATGGCTACACCTTC; CDR3: CASSLIRAGGPSNYGYTF; D: TRBD1; size: -; J: TRBJ1-2; length: 18; V: TRBV7-8
DNA: TGTGCCAGCAGTTACAGGGTTGCCGAGCAGTACTTC; CDR3: CASSYRVAEQYF; D: -; size: -; J: TRBJ2-7; length: 12; V: TRBV28
DNA: TGTGCCAGCAGTGAACAGGGTAGCGGGGGCCTAAACACCGGGGAGCTGTTTTTT; CDR3: CASSEQGSGGLNTGELFF; D: TRBD2; size: -; J: TRBJ2-2; length: 18; V: TRBV6-1
DNA: TGTGCCATCAGTGAGTCCGGCAGGTTCTATGGCTACACCTTC; CDR3: CAISESGRFYGYTF; D: -; size: -; J: TRBJ1-2; length: 14; V: TRBV10-3
DNA: TGTGCCAGCAGTGGAACTAGCGGCCCCACAGATACGCAGTATTTT; CDR3: CASSGTSGPTDTQYF; D: TRBD2; size: once; J: TRBJ2-3; length: 15; V: TRBV6-4
DNA: TGCGCCAGCAGCTTGGTTAACACCGCGAACACCGGGGAGCTGTTTTTT; CDR3: CASSLVNTANTGELFF; D: -; size: -; J: TRBJ2-2; length: 16; V: TRBV5-1
DNA: TGTGCCAGCAGCTTTGGGGGGTCTAATTCACCCCTCCACTTT; CDR3: CASSFGGSNSPLHF; D: -; size: few; J: TRBJ1-6; length: 14; V: TRBV7-9
DNA: TGTGCCAGCAGTTTAGTCGTGGGGCTCAAAGACGCAGATACGCAGTATTTT; CDR3: CASSLVVGLKDADTQYF; D: -; size: few; J: TRBJ2-3; length: 17; V: TRBV28
DNA: TGTGCCAGCAGCCTAGGGGGGGGATCTTTACAGACCCAGTACTTC; CDR3: CASSLGGGSLQTQYF; D: -; size: once; J: TRBJ2-5; length: 15; V: TRBV7-2
DNA: TGTGCCAGCACTCTTGACGTAAGGGGGAGAGGCTACACCTTC; CDR3: CASTLDVRGRGYTF; D: -; size: -; J: TRBJ1-2; length: 14; V: TRBV6-6
DNA: TGTGCCAGCAGTGAAAGGTCGACAGGGAGGACTGAAGCTTTCTTT; CDR3: CASSERSTGRTEAFF; D: TRBD1; size: few; J: TRBJ1-1; length: 15; V: TRBV6-1
DNA: TGTGCCAGCAGTTTCTCTAGCGGGGGGCCGGATACGCAGTATTTT; CDR3: CASSFSSGGPDTQYF; D: TRBD2; size: once; J: TRBJ2-3; length: 15; V: TRBV28
DNA: TGTGCCAGCAACCGACAGGTAGGCACTGAAGCTTTCTTT; CDR3: CASNRQVGTEAFF; D: -; size: -; J: TRBJ1-1; length: 13; V: TRBV6-5
DNA: TGTGCCAGCAGTGATATCTCCGGGGAGCTGTTTTTT; CDR3: CASSDISGELFF; D: -; size: -; J: TRBJ2-2; length: 12; V: TRBV25-1
DNA: TGTGCCAGCAGCTCTCTCTGGGAGGGGACAGGGCGCAGCTATGGCTACACCTTC; CDR3: CASSSLWEGTGRSYGYTF; D: TRBD1; size: -; J: TRBJ1-2; length: 18; V: TRBV2
DNA: TGTGCCAGCAGCCCAAGTGGGGGGGGCGCTGAAGCTTTCTTT; CDR3: CASSPSGGGAEAFF; D: -; size: -; J: TRBJ1-1; length: 14; V: TRBV7-9
DNA: TGTGCCAGCAGCTCCCCCACAGGGGTAAAAGGCTACACCTTC; CDR3: CASSSPTGVKGYTF; D: TRBD1; size: -; J: TRBJ1-2; length: 14; V: TRBV7-2
DNA: TGTGCCAGCAGCTTTAGCGGGGCCTTGGAGACCCAGTACTTC; CDR3: CASSFSGALETQYF; D: TRBD2; size: -; J: TRBJ2-5; length: 14; V: TRBV7-2
DNA: TGTGCCAGCAACCGGGGTATGAACACTGAAGCTTTCTTT; CDR3: CASNRGMNTEAFF; D: -; size: -; J: TRBJ1-1; length: 13; V: TRBV6-5
DNA: TGTGCCAGCAGCCCCCGCACTAGCGGGCATTACAATGAGCAGTTCTTC; CDR3: CASSPRTSGHYNEQFF; D: TRBD2; size: -; J: TRBJ2-1; length: 16; V: TRBV7-3
DNA: TGTGCCAGCAGCTCGGACAGGGAGGGCGAAAAACTGTTTTTT; CDR3: CASSSDREGEKLFF; D: TRBD1; size: -; J: TRBJ1-4; length: 14; V: TRBV7-9
DNA: TGCGCCAGCAGCAGTCTAGCGGGGACCTTCGGGGAGCAGTTCTTC; CDR3: CASSSLAGTFGEQFF; D: TRBD2; size: -; J: TRBJ2-1; length: 15; V: TRBV5-1
DNA: TGCGCCAGCAGCTCGACTTACAATGAGCAGTTCTTC; CDR3: CASSSTYNEQFF; D: -; size: -; J: TRBJ2-1; length: 12; V: TRBV5-1
DNA: TGTGCCAGCTCACAAGGGGAGGATTCACCCCTCCACTTT; CDR3: CASSQGEDSPLHF; D: -; size: -; J: TRBJ1-6; length: 13; V: TRBV18
DNA: TGTGCCAGCTCACCTTCCAGCGGGGGGCAGTCCTACGAGCAGTACTTC; CDR3: CASSPSSGGQSYEQYF; D: TRBD2; size: -; J: TRBJ2-7; length: 16; V: TRBV18
DNA: TGTGCCAGCAGCTTGGGACAGGGTCCTTACTCTCTTGCCACCGGGGAGCTGTTTTTT; CDR3: CASSLGQGPYSLATGELFF; D: TRBD1; size: -; J: TRBJ2-2; length: 19; V: TRBV5-5
DNA: TGTGCCAGCAGCTTAGCCCGTCCCAGACGGGATAGCAATCAGCCCCAGCATTTT; CDR3: CASSLARPRRDSNQPQHF; D: -; size: -; J: TRBJ1-5; length: 18; V: TRBV7-9
DNA: TGTGCCAGCAGTCAAGGGGGACGGCTTCAGCCCCAGCATTTT; CDR3: CASSQGGRLQPQHF; D: -; size: once; J: TRBJ1-5; length: 14; V: TRBV6-2/TRBV6-3
DNA: TGTGCCAGCAGCTACGGACTAGCGGGAAATAATGAGCAGTTCTTC; CDR3: CASSYGLAGNNEQFF; D: TRBD2; size: -; J: TRBJ2-1; length: 15; V: TRBV11-2
DNA: TGCGCCAGCAGCCAACTGGACAGGGGGGACTATGGCTACACCTTC; CDR3: CASSQLDRGDYGYTF; D: TRBD1; size: once; J: TRBJ1-2; length: 15; V: TRBV4-1
DNA: TGCGCCAGCAGTGCCCTCCTAGCGGCCGGGGAGCTGTTTTTT; CDR3: CASSALLAAGELFF; D: TRBD2; size: -; J: TRBJ2-2; length: 14; V: TRBV10-2
DNA: TGTGCCAGCAGCGTCGGGCTAGCGGGGGGCGCTTTCCAAGAGACCCAGTACTTC; CDR3: CASSVGLAGGAFQETQYF; D: TRBD2; size: -; J: TRBJ2-5; length: 18; V: TRBV9
DNA: TGTGCCAGTAGTAGTCAGCGGGGGGACCCCACCGGGGAGCTGTTTTTT; CDR3: CASSSQRGDPTGELFF; D: TRBD2; size: -; J: TRBJ2-2; length: 16; V: TRBV19
DNA: TGTGCCAGCAGTTTATCCGGGACAGGGGCTAATGAAAAACTGTTTTTT; CDR3: CASSLSGTGANEKLFF; D: TRBD1; size: -; J: TRBJ1-4; length: 16; V: TRBV28
DNA: TGTGCCATCAGTGCCTCCATGACAGGGCAGGGCGAAAAACTGTTTTTT; CDR3: CAISASMTGQGEKLFF; D: TRBD1; size: -; J: TRBJ1-4; length: 16; V: TRBV10-3
DNA: TGTGCCAGCAGCAAAGTGGGGGGACAGACCGACACCTACGAGCAGTACTTC; CDR3: CASSKVGGQTDTYEQYF; D: -; size: -; J: TRBJ2-7; length: 17; V: TRBV21-1
DNA: TGCGCCAGCAGCCCCGCCCCACAGGCCTACGAGCAGTACTTC; CDR3: CASSPAPQAYEQYF; D: -; size: -; J: TRBJ2-7; length: 14; V: TRBV5-1
DNA: TGTGCCAGTAGTATTCGGACAGATAGCAATCAGCCCCAGCATTTT; CDR3: CASSIRTDSNQPQHF; D: -; size: -; J: TRBJ1-5; length: 15; V: TRBV19
DNA: TGCGCCAGCAGCCAAGGGCTAGCGGTCGGAACAGATACGCAGTATTTT; CDR3: CASSQGLAVGTDTQYF; D: TRBD2; size: -; J: TRBJ2-3; length: 16; V: TRBV4-1
DNA: TGTGCCAGCTCACCAGAGGGATACGAGCAGTACTTC; CDR3: CASSPEGYEQYF; D: -; size: -; J: TRBJ2-7; length: 12; V: TRBV18
DNA: TGTGCCAGCAGTTACGAGTCCGTTGGCAGGGCCCCAACCTTGGGCGGCACCTACGAGCAGTACTTC; CDR3: CASSYESVGRAPTLGGTYEQYF; D: -; size: -; J: TRBJ2-7; length: 22; V: TRBV28
DNA: TGCACCAGCAGCCATGGCGGGGGGGCATGGAGAGAGACCCAGTACTTC; CDR3: CTSSHGGGAWRETQYF; D: -; size: -; J: TRBJ2-5; length: 16; V: TRBV1
DNA: TGTGCCAGCAGCGTAGACACGCGGGGGGGCGGCGAGCAGTACTTC; CDR3: CASSVDTRGGGEQYF; D: TRBD2; size: -; J: TRBJ2-7; length: 15; V: TRBV9
DNA: TGTGCTAGCAAGCGGGGGGAACAAGAGACCCAGTACTTC; CDR3: CASKRGEQETQYF; D: TRBD2; size: -; J: TRBJ2-5; length: 13; V: TRBV12-5
DNA: TGTGCCAGCAGCCAACGGGACAGGGGCGTAGGCAATGAGCAGTTCTTC; CDR3: CASSQRDRGVGNEQFF; D: TRBD1; size: -; J: TRBJ2-1; length: 16; V: TRBV7-8
DNA: TGTGCCAGCAGCGAAGCCGGGACAGGGGATGGCTACACCTTC; CDR3: CASSEAGTGDGYTF; D: TRBD1; size: once; J: TRBJ1-2; length: 14; V: TRBV7-8
DNA: TGTGCCAGCAGTGAAGGGACAGGGAGCTCTGGGGCCAACGTCCTGACTTTC; CDR3: CASSEGTGSSGANVLTF; D: TRBD1; size: -; J: TRBJ2-6; length: 17; V: TRBV2